What follows are 23 T cell receptor beta chains derived from one specimen sequenced in a study of cytomegalovirus exposure and HLA in healthy donors. Sequenced by immunoSEQ multiplex PCR; TCRdb stores in-frame clones only, minus some. Here the sample spans 200,000 or so clones, about nine tenths being singletons. Sequencing was performed on PBMCs. Source of these receptors: a woman in her late teens or twenties in good health and CMV-seropositive.

The V and J genes are TRBV19 and TRBJ1-2; 7 nucleotides match TRBD1. CDR1 LNHDA and CDR2 SQIVND come from the germline V gene (reference sequence). The CDR3 spans 13 residues. V dropped 7 bases and J dropped 3; count of bases not matched to a gene: 5. The CDR3 reads CASKGTADYGYTF. The CDR3 DNA sequence: TGTGCCAGTAAGGGGACAGCCGACTATGGCTACACCTTC. The whole variable domain, remainder taken from reference TRBV19 and TRBJ1-2, is DGGITQSPKYLFRKEGQNVTLSCEQNLNHDAMYWYRQDPGQGLRLIYYSQIVNDFQKGDIAEGYSVSREKKESFPLTVTSAQKNPTAFYLCASKGTADYGYTFGSGTRLTVV.

On this clone itself: A junction end diverges from the germline sequence, so it may reflect a read error. The chain employs TRBV29-1 and TRBJ2-7, with 11 bases that match TRBD2. The CDR3 covers 14 residues. Germline V gene sequence: CDR1 SQVTM, CDR2 ANQGSEA. The CDR3 loop is CSVILSGRAYEQYF. Written as DNA, the CDR3 is TGCAGCGTCATACTTAGCGGGAGGGCCTATGAGCAGTACTTC.

J is TRBJ2-7 and V is TRBV19; D unclear. V was shortened by 8 bases and J by 1 base, with 6 bases between the two germline ends. The CDR3 runs 11 residues. CDR1 is LNHDA and CDR2 is SQIVND in the germline V gene (reference sequence). The CDR3 loop is CASGQSYEQYF. CDR3 DNA sequence: TGTGCCAGTGGGCAGTCCTACGAGCAGTACTTC.

The chain employs TRBV29-1 and TRBJ2-3; TRBD2 aligns across 7 bases. Germline-derived CDR1 and CDR2 are SQVTM and ANQGSEA. The CDR3 length is 17 residues. Unmatched junction bases numbered 19, after V lost 7 bases and J lost 3 bases. The CDR3 here is CSAPRAGATGLTDTQYF. The CDR3 bases are TGCAGCGCCCCGCGGGCGGGAGCCACCGGTTTGACAGATACGCAGTATTTT.

DNA for the CDR3: TGTGCCAGCAGGGGACAGGGGTCGCAAGAGACCCAGTACTTC. Residues: CASRGQGSQETQYF. The chain employs TRBV5-5 and TRBJ2-5, with 10 bases matching TRBD1. Germline lookup yields CDR1 SGHKS and CDR2 YYEKEE (reference sequence). This CDR3 spans 14 amino acids. Trimming at V came to 5 bases and at J to 2 bases, leaving 3 bases not matched to a gene. Looking up the rest from reference TRBV5-5 and TRBJ2-5 gives the full variable domain: DAGVTQSPTHLIKTRGQQVTLRCSPISGHKSVSWYQQVLGQGPQFIFQYYEKEERGRGNFPDRFSARQFPNYSSELNVNALLLGDSALYLCASRGQGSQETQYFGPGTRLLVL.

The chain recombines TRBV29-1 with TRBJ2-6, with TRBD1 identical over 8 bases. Germline CDR1 reads SQVTM; CDR2 reads ANQGSEA. The CDR3 is made up of 17 amino acids. The junction had 6 bases not matched to a gene; V was cut back by 0 bases and J by 2 bases. CDR3 residues: CSVEEDRDDTGANVLTF. The CDR3 DNA sequence: TGCAGCGTTGAAGAGGACAGGGATGATACTGGGGCCAACGTCCTGACTTTC.

The chain employs TRBV21-1 and TRBJ2-1; the table's D gene call, TRBD2, was not cross checked with the DNA. TRBV21-1 is recorded as a pseudogene. The CDR3 extends over 17 amino acids. The CDR3 region is CASSSRTAGGPGNEQFF. Written as DNA, the CDR3 is TGTGCCAGCAGCTCAAGGACGGCGGGAGGGCCGGGAAATGAGCAGTTCTTC.

V and J are TRBV27 and TRBJ2-7; D possibly corresponds to TRBD1 (5 bases). Germline assignment: CDR1 MNHEY and CDR2 SMNVEV (reference sequence). This CDR3 has 12 residues. Trimming pared 7 bases from V and 3 bases from J, leaving 10 bases between. The CDR3 loop is CASKSGIYEQYF. Here the CDR3 DNA reads TGTGCCAGCAAATCAGGGATCTACGAGCAGTACTTC.

The chain carries TRBV7-3 and TRBJ1-2; D uncertain. This CDR3 spans 15 amino acids. From germline, CDR1 is SGHTA and CDR2 FQGTGA. Trimming shortened V by 3 bases and J by 4 bases, and 15 bases separated the two germline ends. CDR3 protein: CASSFSIGEPYGYTF. The DNA of the CDR3 is TGTGCCAGCAGCTTCTCCATCGGGGAGCCCTATGGCTACACCTTC.

Only one count was recorded for this clone. The rearrangement joins TRBV4-1 to TRBJ2-3; 10 bases line up with TRBD1. The CDR3 sequence is 18 residues long. The ends lost 4 bases at V and 0 bases at J; junction bases unmatched: 10. Germline V CDR1 and CDR2: MGHRA, YSYEKL. DNA of the CDR3: TGCGCCAGCAGCCCCGCCTCGGGACAGGGGATGAGCACAGATACGCAGTATTTT. As protein: CASSPASGQGMSTDTQYF.

The chain has TRBV6-5 and TRBJ2-7, with TRBD1 identical over 9 bases. This CDR3 is 13 amino acids long. The V gene end was trimmed by 5 bases and the J gene end by 6 bases; junction bases not matched to a gene: 5. Germline CDR1 and CDR2: MNHEY and SVGAGI. For the CDR3, the DNA is TGTGCCAGCAGTCCAACAGGGGGCCGCGAGCAGTACTTC. Translating it yields CASSPTGGREQYF.

This clone appeared once. The chain couples TRBV7-9 to TRBJ1-3; perhaps TRBD1 as D (6 bases). The germline V gene encodes CDR1 SEHNR and CDR2 FQNEAQ (reference sequence). The CDR3 contains 13 residues. V was cut by 6 bases and J by 3 bases, with 9 bases left in between. The CDR3 DNA is TGTGCCAGCAGTGCAGGGGATGGAAACACCATATATTTT. This gives the protein CASSAGDGNTIYF.

V usage is TRBV15 and J usage is TRBJ2-5; 9 bases line up with TRBD2. The V segment lost 5 bases and the J segment 7 bases; nucleotides outside the gene matches: 8. This CDR3 is 14 amino acids long. From germline, CDR1 is LNHNV and CDR2 YYDKDF (reference sequence). The CDR3 sequence is CATSQREVFRTQYF. DNA for the CDR3: TGTGCCACCAGCCAGCGGGAGGTCTTTCGGACCCAGTACTTC. The variable domain in full, completed from reference TRBV15 and TRBJ2-5, reads DAMVIQNPRYQVTQFGKPVTLSCSQTLNHNVMYWYQQKSSQAPKLLFHYYDKDFNNEADTPDNFQSRRPNTSFCFLDIRSPGLGDTAMYLCATSQREVFRTQYFGPGTRLLVL.

This chain joins TRBV18 and TRBJ2-5; 11 bases line up with TRBD2. The CDR3 has 14 amino acids. Germline CDR1 reads KGHSH; CDR2 reads LQKENI. V shed 7 bases, J shed 2 bases, and the junction held 3 bases outside the gene matches. DNA of the CDR3: TGTGCCAGCTGCCTAGCGGGGGGACAAGAGACCCAGTACTTC. It encodes CASCLAGGQETQYF. The complete variable domain, with remaining parts taken from reference TRBV18 and TRBJ2-5, reads NAGVMQNPRHLVRRRGQEARLRCSPMKGHSHVYWYRQLPEEGLKFMVYLQKENIIDESGMPKERFSAEFPKEGPSILRIQQVVRGDSAAYFCASCLAGGQETQYFGPGTRLLVL.

The CDR3 here is CASWTATNEKLFF. The CDR3 nucleotides are TGTGCCAGCTGGACAGCAACTAATGAAAAACTGTTTTTT. V is TRBV2 and J is TRBJ1-4; D possibly corresponds to TRBD1 (6 bases). This CDR3 has 13 residues. Germline-derived CDR1 and CDR2 are SNHLY and FYNNEI. The ends were cut back, 8 bases at V and 0 bases at J, with 7 bases in the middle.

The J gene is TRBJ2-7, the V gene TRBV28, with 10 bases identical to TRBD2. This CDR3 has 19 residues. V shed 6 bases, J shed 5 bases, and the junction held 22 bases outside the gene matches. Germline CDR1 and CDR2: MDHEN and SYDVKM. CDR3 sequence: CASSLAPRLLAGNIHEQYF. In DNA, the CDR3 is TGTGCCAGCAGCTTGGCCCCCCGCCTACTAGCGGGAAATATCCACGAGCAGTACTTC. Drawing the rest from reference TRBV28 and TRBJ2-7, the complete variable domain is DVKVTQSSRYLVKRTGEKVFLECVQDMDHENMFWYRQDPGLGLRLIYFSYDVKMKEKGDIPEGYSVSREKKERFSLILESASTNQTSMYLCASSLAPRLLAGNIHEQYFGPGTRLTVT.

This chain links TRBV6-1 with TRBJ2-3; the match to TRBD2 covers 8 bases. The CDR3 spans 16 residues. Germline loops: CDR1 MNHNS, CDR2 SASEGT. Germline trimming cut 2 bases from V and 3 bases from J; bases unmatched to any gene: 7. For the CDR3, the DNA is TGTGCCAGCAGTGAATGGGCGGGAGGTCGGACAGATACGCAGTATTTT. It yields the protein CASSEWAGGRTDTQYF.

The rearrangement joins TRBV29-1 to TRBJ2-2; TRBD1 agrees at 9 bases. Trimming at V came to 5 bases and at J to 4 bases, leaving 8 bases not matched to a gene. The germline CDR1 and CDR2 sequences are SQVTM and ANQGSEA. The CDR3 has 15 residues. In nucleotides, the CDR3 is TGCAGCGTTATTGACAGGGGGAGGAGCACCGGGGAGCTGTTTTTT. Translated: CSVIDRGRSTGELFF.

The rearrangement links TRBV30 to TRBJ1-4; a weak D match, TRBD1 (5 bases). V lost 4 bases, J lost 7 bases, and 10 bases lay in between. Germline CDR1 reads GTSNPN; CDR2 reads SVGIG (reference sequence). The CDR3 is made up of 12 amino acids. The CDR3: CAWTLRGEKLFF. CDR3 DNA: TGTGCCTGGACCCTTAGGGGTGAAAAACTGTTTTTT. Supplemented by reference TRBV30 and TRBJ1-4, the full variable domain reads SQTIHQWPATLVQPVGSPLSLECTVEGTSNPNLYWYRQAAGRGLQLLFYSVGIGQISSEVPQNLSASRPQDRQFILSSKKLLLSDSGFYLCAWTLRGEKLFFGSGTQLSVL.

The genes are TRBV4-1 and TRBJ1-1, with 9 bases matching TRBD1. With V trimmed by 1 base and J by 1 base, 7 bases remained unmatched. This CDR3 is built from 17 residues. Germline V gene lookup returns CDR1 MGHRA and CDR2 YSYEKL. The CDR3 reads CASSQAGTGRSNTEAFF. CDR3 nucleotide sequence: TGCGCCAGCAGCCAAGCCGGGACAGGGAGGTCGAACACTGAAGCTTTCTTT.

Only a few counts were recorded for this clone. The CDR3 DNA is TGCGCCAGCAGCTTGGTTGCTAGCGGGGACCAAGAGACCCAGTACTTC. It yields the protein CASSLVASGDQETQYF. The J gene is TRBJ2-5, the V gene TRBV5-1; TRBD2 matches at 9 bases. J lost 0 bases, V lost 0 bases, and 3 bases had no gene match. The germline V gene encodes CDR1 SGHRS and CDR2 YFSETQ. This CDR3 is built from 16 residues.

This clone is classed as medium-sized. V is TRBV6-4 and J is TRBJ2-3; 8 bases agree with TRBD2. The junction had 7 bases not matched to a gene; V was cut back by 7 bases and J by 4 bases. Germline CDR1 and CDR2: MRHNA and SNTAGT. The CDR3 spans 14 residues. CDR3 sequence reads: CASKEGREADTQYF. CDR3 in DNA: TGTGCCAGCAAGGAGGGGCGGGAGGCAGATACGCAGTATTTT.

The chain carries TRBV7-9 and TRBJ2-1; TRBD2 matches at 8 bases. Looked up from germline, CDR1 is SEHNR and CDR2 is FQNEAQ (reference sequence). V shed 6 bases and J 7 bases; nucleotides not matched to a gene: 11. There are 15 residues in the CDR3. CDR3 nucleotide sequence: TGTGCCAGCAGGGGGGCCAGCGGGAGTCGGAATGAGCAGTTCTTC. It yields the protein CASRGASGSRNEQFF.